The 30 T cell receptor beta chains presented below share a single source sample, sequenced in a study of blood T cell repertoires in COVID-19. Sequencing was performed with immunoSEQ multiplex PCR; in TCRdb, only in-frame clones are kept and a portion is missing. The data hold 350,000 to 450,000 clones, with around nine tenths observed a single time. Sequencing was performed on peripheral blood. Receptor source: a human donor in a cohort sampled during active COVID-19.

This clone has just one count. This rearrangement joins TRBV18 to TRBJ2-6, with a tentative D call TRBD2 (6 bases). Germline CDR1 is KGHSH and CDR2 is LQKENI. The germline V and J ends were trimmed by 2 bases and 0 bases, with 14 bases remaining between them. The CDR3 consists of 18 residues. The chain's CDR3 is CASSPIRLGSSGANVLTF. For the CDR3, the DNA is TGTGCCAGCTCACCAATCCGGCTCGGGAGCTCTGGGGCCAACGTCCTGACTTTC.

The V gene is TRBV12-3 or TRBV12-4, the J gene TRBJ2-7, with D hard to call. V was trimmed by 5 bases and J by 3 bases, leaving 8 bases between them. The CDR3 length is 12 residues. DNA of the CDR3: TGTGCCAGCAGTAGGAGTGACTACGAGCAGTACTTC. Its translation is CASSRSDYEQYF.

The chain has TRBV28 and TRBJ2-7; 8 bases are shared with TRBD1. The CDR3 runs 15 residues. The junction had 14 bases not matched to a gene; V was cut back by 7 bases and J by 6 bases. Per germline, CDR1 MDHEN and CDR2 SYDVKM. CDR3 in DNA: TGTGCCAGCACTACTCCTGGACAGGGACGATTCGAGCAGTACTTC. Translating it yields CASTTPGQGRFEQYF.

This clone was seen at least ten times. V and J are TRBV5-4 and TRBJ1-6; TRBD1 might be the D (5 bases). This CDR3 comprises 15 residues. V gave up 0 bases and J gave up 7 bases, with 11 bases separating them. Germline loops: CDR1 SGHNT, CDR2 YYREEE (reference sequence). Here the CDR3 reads CASSLEQVGNSPLHF. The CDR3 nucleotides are TGTGCCAGCAGCTTGGAACAGGTGGGAAATTCACCCCTCCACTTT.

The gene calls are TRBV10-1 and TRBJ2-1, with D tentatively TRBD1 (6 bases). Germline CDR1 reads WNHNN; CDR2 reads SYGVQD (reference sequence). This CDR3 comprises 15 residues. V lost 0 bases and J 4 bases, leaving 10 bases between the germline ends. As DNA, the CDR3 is TGCGCCAGCAGTGAGTCCCGGACAGAGTACAATGAGCAGTTCTTC. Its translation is CASSESRTEYNEQFF.

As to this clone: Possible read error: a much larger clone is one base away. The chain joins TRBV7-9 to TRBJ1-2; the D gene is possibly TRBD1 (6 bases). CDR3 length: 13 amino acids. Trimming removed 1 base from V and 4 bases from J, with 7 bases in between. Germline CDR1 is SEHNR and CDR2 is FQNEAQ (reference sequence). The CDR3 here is CASSLGTVYGYTF. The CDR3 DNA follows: TGTGCCAGCAGCTTAGGGACAGTCTATGGCTACACCTTC.

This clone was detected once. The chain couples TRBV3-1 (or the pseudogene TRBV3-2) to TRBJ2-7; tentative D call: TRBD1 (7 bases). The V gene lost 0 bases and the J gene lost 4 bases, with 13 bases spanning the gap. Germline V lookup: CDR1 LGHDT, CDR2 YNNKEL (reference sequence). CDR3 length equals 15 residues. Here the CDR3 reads CASSQEGGTVYEQYF. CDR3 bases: TGTGCCAGCAGCCAAGAAGGGGGGACAGTTTACGAGCAGTACTTC.

The CDR3 DNA reads as TGTGCCAGCACCGCCCTCGCGGGGACAGATACGCAGTATTTT. Protein: CASTALAGTDTQYF. The chain recombines TRBV2 with TRBJ2-3, with D perhaps TRBD2 (6 bases). Trimming took 7 bases from V and 3 from J, leaving 14 bases between them. Germline CDR1 reads SNHLY; CDR2 reads FYNNEI. The CDR3 contains 14 residues.

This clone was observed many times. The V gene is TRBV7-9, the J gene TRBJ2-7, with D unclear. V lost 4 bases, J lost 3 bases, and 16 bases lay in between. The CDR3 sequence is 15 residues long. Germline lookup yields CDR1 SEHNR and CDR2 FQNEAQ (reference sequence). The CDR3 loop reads CASSSDLRGSYEQYF. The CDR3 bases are TGTGCCAGCAGCTCAGATCTGCGCGGTAGCTACGAGCAGTACTTC.

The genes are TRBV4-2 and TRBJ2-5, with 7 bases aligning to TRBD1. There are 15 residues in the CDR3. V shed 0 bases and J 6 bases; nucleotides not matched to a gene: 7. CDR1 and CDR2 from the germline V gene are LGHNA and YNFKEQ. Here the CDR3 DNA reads TGTGCCAGCAGCCAAGACTCGACAGGGAGACAGACCCAGTACTTC. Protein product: CASSQDSTGRQTQYF.

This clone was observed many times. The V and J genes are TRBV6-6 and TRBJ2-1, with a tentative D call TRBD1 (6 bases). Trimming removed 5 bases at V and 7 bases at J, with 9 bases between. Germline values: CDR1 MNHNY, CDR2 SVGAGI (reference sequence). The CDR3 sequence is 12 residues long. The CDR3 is CASSRGINEQFF. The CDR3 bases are TGTGCCAGCAGTAGGGGGATTAATGAGCAGTTCTTC.

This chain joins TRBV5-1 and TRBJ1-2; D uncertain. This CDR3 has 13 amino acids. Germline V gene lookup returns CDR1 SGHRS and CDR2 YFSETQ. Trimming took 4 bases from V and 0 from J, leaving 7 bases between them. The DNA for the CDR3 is TGCGCCAGCAGCGGTTCTACTAACTATGGCTACACCTTC. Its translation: CASSGSTNYGYTF. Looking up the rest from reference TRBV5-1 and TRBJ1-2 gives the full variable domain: KAGVTQTPRYLIKTRGQQVTLSCSPISGHRSVSWYQQTPGQGLQFLFEYFSETQRNKGNFPGRFSGRQFSNSRSEMNVSTLELGDSALYLCASSGSTNYGYTFGSGTRLTVV.

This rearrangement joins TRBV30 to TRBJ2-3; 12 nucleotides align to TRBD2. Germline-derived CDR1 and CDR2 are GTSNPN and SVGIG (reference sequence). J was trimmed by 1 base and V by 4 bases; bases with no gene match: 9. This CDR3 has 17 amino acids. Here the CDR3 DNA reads TGTGCCTGGAAGACTAGCGGGAGCTCCTTAGGCACAGATACGCAGTATTTT. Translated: CAWKTSGSSLGTDTQYF.

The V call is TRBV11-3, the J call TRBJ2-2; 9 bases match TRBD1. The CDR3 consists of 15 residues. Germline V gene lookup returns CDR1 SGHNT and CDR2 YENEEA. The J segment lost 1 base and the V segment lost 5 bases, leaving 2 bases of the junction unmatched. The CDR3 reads CASSRQGGNTGELFF. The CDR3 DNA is TGTGCCAGCAGCCGACAGGGGGGGAACACCGGGGAGCTGTTTTTT.

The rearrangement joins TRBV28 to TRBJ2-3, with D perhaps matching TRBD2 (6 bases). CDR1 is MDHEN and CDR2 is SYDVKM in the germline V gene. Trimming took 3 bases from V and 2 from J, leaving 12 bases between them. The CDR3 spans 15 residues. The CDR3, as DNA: TGTGCCAGCAGTTTTTTCCGGGACTTCACAGATACGCAGTATTTT. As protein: CASSFFRDFTDTQYF.

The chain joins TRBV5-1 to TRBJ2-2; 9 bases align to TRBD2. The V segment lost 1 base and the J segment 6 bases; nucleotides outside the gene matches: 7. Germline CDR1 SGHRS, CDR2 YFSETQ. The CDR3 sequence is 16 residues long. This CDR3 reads CASSLISTSGAGELFF. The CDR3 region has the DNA TGCGCCAGCAGCTTGATATCGACTAGCGGAGCCGGGGAGCTGTTTTTT.

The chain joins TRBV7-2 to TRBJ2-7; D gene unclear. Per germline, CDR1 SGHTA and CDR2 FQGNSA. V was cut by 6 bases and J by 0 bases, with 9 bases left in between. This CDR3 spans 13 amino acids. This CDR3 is CASSLRVSYEQYF. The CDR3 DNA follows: TGTGCCAGCAGTTTACGGGTCTCCTACGAGCAGTACTTC.

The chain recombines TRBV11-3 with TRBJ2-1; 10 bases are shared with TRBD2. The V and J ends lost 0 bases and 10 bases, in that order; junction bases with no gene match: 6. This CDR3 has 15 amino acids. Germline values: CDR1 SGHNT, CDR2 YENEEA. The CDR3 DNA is TGTGCCAGCAGCTTAGATGGGGCTAGCGGGAGCGAGCAGTTCTTC. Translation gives CASSLDGASGSEQFF.

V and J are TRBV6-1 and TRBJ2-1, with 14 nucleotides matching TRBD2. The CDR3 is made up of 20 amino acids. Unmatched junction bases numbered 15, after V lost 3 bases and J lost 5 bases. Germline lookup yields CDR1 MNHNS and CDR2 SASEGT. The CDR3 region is CASSEGLAGDPHPGNNEQFF. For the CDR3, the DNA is TGTGCCAGCAGTGAGGGACTAGCGGGGGACCCGCACCCCGGAAACAATGAGCAGTTCTTC.

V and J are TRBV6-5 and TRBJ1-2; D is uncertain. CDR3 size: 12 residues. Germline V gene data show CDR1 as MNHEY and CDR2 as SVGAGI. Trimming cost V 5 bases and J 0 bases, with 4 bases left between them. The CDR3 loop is CASSPANYGYTF. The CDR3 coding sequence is TGTGCCAGCAGTCCCGCTAACTATGGCTACACCTTC.

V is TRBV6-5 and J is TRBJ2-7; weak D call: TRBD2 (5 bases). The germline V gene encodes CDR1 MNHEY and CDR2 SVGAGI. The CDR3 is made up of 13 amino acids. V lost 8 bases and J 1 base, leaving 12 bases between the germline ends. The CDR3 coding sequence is TGTGCCAGCGAGCCAGGCGGGTCCTACGAGCAGTACTTC. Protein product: CASEPGGSYEQYF.

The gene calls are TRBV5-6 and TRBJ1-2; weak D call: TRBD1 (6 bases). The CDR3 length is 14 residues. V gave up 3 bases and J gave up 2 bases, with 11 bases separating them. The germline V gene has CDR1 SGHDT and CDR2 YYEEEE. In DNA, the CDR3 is TGTGCCAGCAGCTCACAGGGCGCCAACTATGGCTACACCTTC. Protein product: CASSSQGANYGYTF.

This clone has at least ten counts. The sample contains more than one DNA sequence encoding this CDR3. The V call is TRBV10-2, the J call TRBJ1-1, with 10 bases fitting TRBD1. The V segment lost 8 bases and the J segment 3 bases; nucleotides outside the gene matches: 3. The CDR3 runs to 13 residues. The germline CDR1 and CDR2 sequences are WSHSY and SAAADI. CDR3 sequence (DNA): TGCGCCAGCGACAGGGGGCCCGACACTGAAGCTTTCTTT. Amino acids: CASDRGPDTEAFF.

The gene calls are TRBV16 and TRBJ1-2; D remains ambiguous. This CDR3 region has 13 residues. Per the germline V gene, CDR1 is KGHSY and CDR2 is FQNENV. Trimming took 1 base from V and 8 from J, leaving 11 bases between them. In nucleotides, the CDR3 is TGTGCCAGCAGCCAATTAATGGGCAACGGCTACACCTTC. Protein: CASSQLMGNGYTF.

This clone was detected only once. CDR3 in amino acids: CASSEVRGGTYEQYF. The CDR3 nucleotides are TGTGCCAGCAGTGAAGTTCGTGGGGGGACCTACGAGCAGTACTTC. The chain carries TRBV6-1 and TRBJ2-7; D possibly corresponds to TRBD2 (6 bases). The CDR3 is 15 residues long. Germline CDR1 reads MNHNS; CDR2 reads SASEGT. Between the trimmed V and J ends, which lost 1 base and 2 bases, there was a span of 12 bases.

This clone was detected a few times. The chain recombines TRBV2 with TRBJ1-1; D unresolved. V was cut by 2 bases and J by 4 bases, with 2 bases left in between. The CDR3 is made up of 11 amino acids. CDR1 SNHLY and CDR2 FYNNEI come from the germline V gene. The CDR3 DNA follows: TGTGCCAGCAGTGAACTCACTGAAGCTTTCTTT. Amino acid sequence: CASSELTEAFF. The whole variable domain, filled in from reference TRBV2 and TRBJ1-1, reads EPEVTQTPSHQVTQMGQEVILRCVPISNHLYFYWYRQILGQKVEFLVSFYNNEISEKSEIFDDQFSVERPDGSNFTLKIRSTKLEDSAMYFCASSELTEAFFGQGTRLTVV.

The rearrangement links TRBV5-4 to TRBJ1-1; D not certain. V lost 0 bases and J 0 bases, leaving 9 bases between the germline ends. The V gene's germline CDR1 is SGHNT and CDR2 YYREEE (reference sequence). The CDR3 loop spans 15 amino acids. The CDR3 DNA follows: TGTGCCAGCAGCTTGGTAAACGGGGTGAACACTGAAGCTTTCTTT. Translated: CASSLVNGVNTEAFF.

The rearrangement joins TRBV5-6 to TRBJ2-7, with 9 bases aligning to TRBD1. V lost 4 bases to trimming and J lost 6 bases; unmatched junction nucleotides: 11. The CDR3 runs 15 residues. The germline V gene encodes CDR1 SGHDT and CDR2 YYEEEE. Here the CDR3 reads CASSPGTGILLEQYF. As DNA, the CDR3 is TGTGCCAGCAGCCCAGGGACAGGGATTCTCCTCGAGCAGTACTTC.

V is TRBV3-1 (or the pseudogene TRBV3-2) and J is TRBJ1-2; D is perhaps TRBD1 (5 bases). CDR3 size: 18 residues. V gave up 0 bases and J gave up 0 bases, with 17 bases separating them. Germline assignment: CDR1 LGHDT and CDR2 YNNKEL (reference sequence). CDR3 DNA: TGTGCCAGCAGCCAAGAGTCAGAATGGGGGGGGACTAACTATGGCTACACCTTC. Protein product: CASSQESEWGGTNYGYTF.

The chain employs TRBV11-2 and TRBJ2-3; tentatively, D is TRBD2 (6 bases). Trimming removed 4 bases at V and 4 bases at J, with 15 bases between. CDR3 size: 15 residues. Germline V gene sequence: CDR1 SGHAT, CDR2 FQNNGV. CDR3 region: CASSSGTPWADTQYF. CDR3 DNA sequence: TGTGCCAGCAGCTCAGGGACTCCGTGGGCAGATACGCAGTATTTT.